This T cell receptor beta chain was recovered during a study of patients and donors after allogeneic stem cell transplantation (dated by TCRdb to the early 2020s). The library was built by means of RT-PCR. Sequencing instrument: NextSeq 550. The raw public data were reprocessed by TCRdb itself: fastp quality trimming at Q25, MiXCR clonotype calling, in-frame beta chains only. Under each unique CDR3 protein, matching rows form one entry showing the most common genes and DNA. This sample gives around 150,000 distinct CDR3 sequences in total; roughly 30% of them show up just once. Around 3.3% of the sample belongs to the ten largest clones. On this clonotype: No cognate antigen has been identified for it. Per-base qualities were not stored, and no clone one base away is much larger.

The CDR3 runs 15 amino acids, cysteine and phenylalanine included. Only the CDR3 DNA is retained, 45 bases long and in frame from the first base. The germline V gene provides CDR1 MNHNS and CDR2 SASEGT. At the junction V is shortened by 7 bases and J by 5 bases, with 21 bases in between. The receptor was derived from a human donor who was either an allogeneic HSCT recipient or a stem cell or donor lymphocyte infusion donor (not recorded which). It is not recorded whose cells these are; they may come from a transplant donor. The sample taken for sequencing was blood, either unsorted or a sorted T cell fraction (not recorded which). The receptor chain draws on TRBV6-1 and TRBJ2-7; a tentative D call is TRBD2 (7 bases match). CDR3 reads: CASTPRWGGTDEQYF. The nucleotide sequence is TGTGCCAGCACCCCAAGGTGGGGGGGCACCGACGAGCAGTACTTC.